This TCR beta chain was sequenced for a study of blood T cells in healthy people across ages (dated by TCRdb to about 2015). With respect to the entire study: Template switching captured roughly one uniquely barcoded TCR beta cDNA molecule per two T cells in model experiments. Age-related changes in TCR beta repertoire diversity were measured in the study by deep sequencing normalized with unique cDNA molecular identifiers. The donors were split into four age groups: young (average about 15 years), middle-aged (39), aged (around 67) and long-lived (roughly 80). To avoid experimental bias, donors of different ages were spread randomly across the sequencing lanes. Using the same blood draw, the study looked at two additional independent replicas of 1 million unique cDNA reads for two donors, one aged 18 to 30 and the other aged 80 or older. The study at large found these results: Observed TCR beta diversity correlated strongly with the percentage of naive T cells measured by flow cytometry. Total diversity estimates from one million sequenced T cells were considered lower bounds and underestimates. Compared with the aged group, more naive CD4+ T cells, fewer expanded clones and increased TCR diversity were shown by the long-lived group, suggesting age selection. Donor CMV infection status was unknown, potentially confounding age-related changes in expanded clonotypes. Conclusive comparison of naive and antigen-experienced compartments was prevented by the profiling of bulk unsorted PBMCs. Observed TCR beta diversity per million T cells fell roughly linearly with age, and a significant reduction was already apparent by age around 39.

Systemically healthy Caucasian individuals from Russia, some 36 in total and aged about 6 to 95 years, were included as donors. Approximately 10 milliliters of peripheral blood were collected from each donor into EDTA-treated Vacutainer tubes. Ficoll-Paque density-gradient centrifugation was used to isolate PBMCs, with at least 6 million per sample. Trizol reagent was used to extract total RNA from PBMCs, with at least 5 micrograms per sample. For every donor, flow cytometry on a PBMC aliquot measured the percentage of naive CD45RAhigh/CD27high T cells. As concerns this clonotype: Its antigen remains undetermined. The input lacks base qualities; no much larger clone sits a single base away.

CDR1 and CDR2 are read off the germline V gene as SGHTS and YDEGEE. Ends trimmed: V by 3 bases, J by 4 bases; bases unmatched to a gene: 7. From the cysteine up to the phenylalanine, the CDR3 has a length of 16 residues. The entry retains the CDR3 DNA only, 48 bases that are in frame from base 1. Library creation used 5' RACE. For sequencing, an Illumina HiSeq 2500 was employed. The second PCR ran for about 6 to 12 cycles and used a J-beta primer mix along with a sample-barcoded 5' primer. A template-switch 5' adaptor carrying 12 random nucleotides introduced a unique molecular identifier onto each TCR beta cDNA molecule. At least 2.5 million CDR3-containing paired-end reads were obtained from each sample. The Mint cDNA synthesis kit, primed by a TRBC-specific oligonucleotide, was used to synthesize first-strand cDNA from all RNA. After uracil-DNA glycosylase treatment, a first 18-cycle PCR used universal primers M1SS and BC2_uni_R on all cDNA. The paper's processing steps were these. Each sample was normalized by randomly selecting 1 million high-quality reads, each carrying a distinct molecular identifier. Reads with shared molecular identifiers were discarded instead of being binned into consensus sequences. MiTCR, set to a Q25 quality threshold and the strictest error-elimination algorithm, was used for CDR3 identification, clonotype clustering and error correction. A nonparametric unseen species model with Euler transformation was used to estimate lower-bound total TCR beta diversity. The public reads were quality trimmed at Q25 with fastp and then assembled into clones with MiXCR by TCRdb, keeping productive beta chains. Rows matching on CDR3 protein sequence are summarized as one entry with the most common DNA and genes. These V and J calls derive from TCRdb rather than the authors' analysis. The sample table lists about 640,000 distinct CDR3 sequences, about 54% of them with a count of one. Over 30% of the sample lies in the top ten.

Sequenced: blood. The TCR originated in a man aged 55 to 70 in good health. The rearranged segments are TRBV5-8 and TRBJ2-1; 10 bases in the junction line up with TRBD2. The CDR3 protein is CASSSGAGGNYNEQFF. The sequence in DNA is TGTGCCAGCAGCTCGGGAGCGGGGGGGAATTACAATGAGCAGTTCTTC.